This section outlines one TCR beta chain sequence together with its context. This entry is derived from a study of blood T cell repertoires in COVID-19. Study-level background: Acute and convalescent COVID-19 samples came from the United States, Italy and Spain. PBMCs, B-cell-depleted T cells, or T cells provided the cDNA or gDNA that made up the material.

As processed by the authors: Amplifying reference gene primers gave estimates of nucleated cell counts. Profiling relied on immunoSEQ multiplex PCR, and the TCRdb table lists in-frame clones only, not all of them. D and trimming come from the DNA, and the V and J calls and clone size come from that table. The sample lists around 94,000 clones; roughly 84% were seen once. Germline-derived CDR1 and CDR2 are SGHVS and FNYEAQ. The CDR3 loop spans 14 amino acids. Trimming cost V 4 bases and J 7 bases, with 16 bases left between them. The clonotype was recovered from a human donor in a cohort sampled during active COVID-19. Sequencing was carried out using peripheral blood. The chain carries TRBV7-6 and TRBJ1-2, with a tentative D call TRBD1 (6 bases). DNA of the CDR3: TGTGCCAGCAGCTCAAAAACAGGGCCTGGTGGCTACACCTTC. Protein product: CASSSKTGPGGYTF.